The TCR beta chain under discussion was sequenced for a study of T cell responses to AZD1222 COVID-19 vaccine. Study-wide context: Samples with a second dose at about 4 or about 12 weeks were pooled together.

Study outcomes and limitations: Donor demographics were predominantly white British with a female majority; clonal diversity may be underestimated. Mapped onto spike, vaccine-associated CD4 TCRs spanned it and were dominant at 160-218 and 743-854. Among those given AZD1222, only five or six were seropositive at baseline.

Produced via immunoSEQ multiplex PCR; TCRdb's table is partial and in-frame only. The repertoire has 130,000 to 150,000 clones, approximately 89% of them found once; the top ten carry approximately 5.2%. Concerning this clone: Antigen unknown. Compared with germline, one end of the junction differs, possibly owing to a read error.

The input for sequencing was peripheral blood, taken on day 0 of AZD1222 vaccination. The TCR originated in an adult in good health.

The CDR3 DNA sequence: TGTGCTAGTGCCCCCGGGACAGCTGGGAACACAGATGCGCAGTATTTT. Protein sequence: CASAPGTAGNTDAQYF. The genes are TRBV12-5 and TRBJ2-3; 7 bases line up with TRBD1. Germline-derived CDR1 and CDR2 are LGHNT and FRNRAP. The CDR3 sequence is 16 residues long.